This TCR beta chain was sequenced during a study of cytomegalovirus exposure and HLA in healthy donors. About the study: Among the roughly 400 genotyped donors, 81% were placed in the Caucasian-associated ancestry cluster. Study-level points and caveats: Earlier analysis found most TCR beta V segments productive about 87% or about 30% of the time. An assumption of roughly uniform sequencing depth across donors underlay the presence/absence analyses. Later analysis indicated greater clonal expansion among HLA-associated TCR beta chains than among equally common other chains.

This CDR3 spans 15 amino acids. The germline V gene has CDR1 SGHRS and CDR2 YFSETQ. 60 Vbeta and 13 Jbeta primers were used in PCR. The data were produced by immunoSEQ multiplex PCR, yet TCRdb's version contains in-frame clones alone and is incomplete. The data hold 150,000 or so clones, with 70% to 75% observed a single time. With regard to this clone: Its antigen remains unidentified.

The chain carries TRBV5-1 and TRBJ2-5; 11 bases are a match to TRBD1. Near its end, the DNA agrees better with TRBJ2-7, so the J call may be wrong. This sequence originates from a male donor in good health and CMV-seronegative. Specimen: PBMCs. The CDR3 nucleotides read TGCGCCAGCAGCCCAGGACAGGGGGCCACCTACGAGCAGTACTTC. Protein: CASSPGQGATYEQYF.